What follows are 9 T cell receptor beta chains derived from one specimen sequenced in a study of T cells in Graves' hyperthyroidism and ophthalmopathy. TCR beta CDR3 sequences were amplified from RNA transcripts. The TCR CDR3 was amplified in a first-round RT-PCR using the HTBI primer set. A single record per CDR3 protein comes from TCRdb applying MiXCR to the multiplex PCR reads. Among about 570,000 distinct CDR3 sequences, about half were seen once, and the ten largest hold 15% to 20%. Sequenced: peripheral blood or thyroid tissue (not recorded which). These receptors were obtained from an adult woman with Graves' disease, either hyperthyroidism or ophthalmopathy (not recorded which).

The chain couples TRBV9 to TRBJ1-1; tentative D call: TRBD1 (5 bases). Per germline, CDR1 SGDLS and CDR2 YYNGEE. The CDR3 is 17 amino acids. With 2 bases removed from V and 3 bases from J, the gap between germline ends came to 20 bases. In nucleotides, the CDR3 is TGTGCCAGCAGCGTTGGAGGAGCGGAGCGAGGGGACACTGAAGCTTTCTTT. It encodes CASSVGGAERGDTEAFF.

The chain couples TRBV7-9 to TRBJ1-1; no reliable D call. This CDR3 region has 16 residues. With 1 base removed from V and 6 bases from J, the gap between germline ends came to 18 bases. Germline CDR1 and CDR2: SEHNR and FQNEAQ (reference sequence). CDR3: CASSLVSGFGLAEAFF. The CDR3 DNA sequence: TGTGCCAGCAGCTTAGTGAGTGGGTTTGGACTCGCTGAAGCTTTCTTT.

This clonotype was found many times. This rearrangement joins TRBV29-1 to TRBJ1-5; 8 bases match TRBD1. CDR3 length: 13 amino acids. From germline, CDR1 is SQVTM and CDR2 ANQGSEA. The V segment lost 7 bases and the J segment 3 bases; nucleotides outside the gene matches: 5. CDR3 sequence reads: CSGGTGLNQPQHF. The CDR3 DNA reads as TGCAGCGGTGGGACAGGCCTCAATCAGCCCCAGCATTTT.

This chain uses TRBV10-2 with TRBJ2-2, with D perhaps given as TRBD1 or TRBD2 (5 bases each). V was pared by 6 bases and J by 6 bases, with 14 bases between. The CDR3 length is 14 residues. Per germline, CDR1 WSHSY and CDR2 SAAADI. The DNA for the CDR3 is TGCGCCAGCAGCTTGGCCCTGGGGGCCGGGGAGCTGTTTTTT. Amino acids: CASSLALGAGELFF.

This sequence joins TRBV7-2 and TRBJ2-2; possibly TRBD1 for D (6 bases). Germline CDR1 is SGHTA and CDR2 is FQGNSA. CDR3 length: 18 amino acids. Trimming cost V 2 bases and J 2 bases, with 18 bases left between them. This CDR3 is CASSLSGEQGANTGELFF. CDR3 DNA sequence: TGTGCCAGCAGCTTATCCGGTGAACAGGGAGCTAACACCGGGGAGCTGTTTTTT.

This clonotype was seen at least ten times. The V and J genes are TRBV28 and TRBJ1-2; D is perhaps TRBD1 (5 bases). V was cut by 3 bases and J by 2 bases, with 10 bases left in between. CDR1 is MDHEN and CDR2 is SYDVKM in the germline V gene. This CDR3 has 14 residues. The CDR3 loop reads CASSFATENYGYTF. CDR3 nucleotide sequence: TGTGCCAGCAGTTTCGCGACAGAAAACTATGGCTACACCTTC.

This clonotype has a count of ten or more. The junction and the germline gene differ at one end; a read error may be behind it. J is TRBJ2-3 and V is TRBV2; D call uncertain. The germline CDR1 and CDR2 sequences are SNHLY and FYNNEI. The CDR3 runs to 12 residues. The CDR3 bases are TGCGCCAGCAGCCCAAGCACAGATACGCAGTATTTT. Protein sequence: CASSPSTDTQYF.

The rearrangement uses TRBV10-3 and TRBJ2-7; D possibly corresponds to TRBD2 (6 bases). V was cut by 6 bases and J by 4 bases, with 16 bases left in between. Looked up from germline, CDR1 is ENHRY and CDR2 is SYGVKD. The CDR3 extends over 14 amino acids. CDR3 DNA sequence: TGTGCCATCAGATCGGCGGGACGGGAATACGAGCAGTACTTC. Amino acid sequence: CAIRSAGREYEQYF.

In the case of this clonotype: One end of the junction does not line up with germline, which may come from a read error. V usage is TRBV10-2 and J usage is TRBJ2-7, with TRBD1 matching over 10 bases. The CDR3 consists of 14 residues. The germline V gene has CDR1 WSHSY and CDR2 SAAADI. The CDR3 coding sequence is TGTGCCAGCAGCGGACCGGGACAGGGGAACGAGCAGTACTTC. Translation: CASSGPGQGNEQYF.